This is a list of T cell receptor beta chains from one sample in a study of blood T cell repertoires in COVID-19. Libraries were prepared by immunoSEQ multiplex PCR; TCRdb keeps only in-frame clonotypes and omits some of them. The sample records about 300,000 clones, about 85% being singletons. Sequencing was done on a sample of PBMCs or T cells enriched from blood (not recorded which). The source of these receptors is a woman aged 45-60 years who had recovered from COVID-19. The CDR3 runs from the conserved cysteine through the conserved F or W. The D gene is left open where the match is weak. Clone size is given for some rows only: seen once, a few or many times, or a class if the clone is expanded.

.,TRBV7-9,TRBD1,TRBJ1-4,TGTGCCAGCAGCTTATACGGGACAGGGGGTGAAAAACTGTTTTTT,CASSLYGTGGEKLFF
.,TRBV7-9,TRBD1,TRBJ1-1,TGTGCCAGCAGCCGGACAGGGGACACTGAAGCTTTCTTT,CASSRTGDTEAFF
.,TRBV12-5,.,TRBJ2-4,TGTGCTAGTGGTTTGGGGGAGGCTCAGTACTTC,CASGLGEAQYF
.,TRBV28,TRBD1,TRBJ1-4,TGTGCCAGTTTGGGGACAGGGGGCTTTATTAATGAAAAACTGTTTTTT,CASLGTGGFINEKLFF
few,TRBV14,TRBD2,TRBJ2-1,TGTGCCAGCAGCCAGGGCCTAGCGGGAGACAATGAGCAGTTCTTC,CASSQGLAGDNEQFF
.,TRBV11-2,.,TRBJ2-7,TGTGCCAGCAGAACAGAAAACTACGAGCAGTACTTC,CASRTENYEQYF
.,TRBV5-1,.,TRBJ1-2,TGCGCCAGCAGCCAGGGCAGGCTCTATGGCTACACCTTC,CASSQGRLYGYTF
.,TRBV5-6,TRBD1,TRBJ1-1,TGTGCCAGCAACCCCCGGACAGGGTTGCTGAGTTACACTGAAGCTTTCTTT,CASNPRTGLLSYTEAFF
.,TRBV4-3,TRBD2,TRBJ2-5,TGCGCCAGCAGCCAAGATATAGCGGGAGTGGGCGGGGAGACCCAGTACTTC,CASSQDIAGVGGETQYF
.,TRBV19,TRBD1,TRBJ2-7,TGTGCCAGTGGACAGGGGACAGCCTACGAGCAGTACTTC,CASGQGTAYEQYF
.,TRBV5-1,.,TRBJ2-1,TGCGCCAGCAGCCACTTACTAGCCTGGCAGTTCTTC,CASSHLLAWQFF
.,TRBV18,TRBD1,TRBJ1-1,TGTGCCAGCTCACCACCATCTGGCAGGGGGTGGCCTGAAGCTTTCTTT,CASSPPSGRGWPEAFF
.,TRBV18,.,TRBJ1-2,TGTGCCAGCTCACCAGCGGATTCCGGGTATGGCTACACCTTC,CASSPADSGYGYTF
few,TRBV19,TRBD1,TRBJ1-5,TGTGCCAGTAGTTCAAGACAGGGGTATCAGCCCCAGCATTTT,CASSSRQGYQPQHF
.,TRBV28,.,TRBJ1-5,TGTGCCAGCAGTAACGCCAGGGCAAGCAATCAGCCCCAGCATTTT,CASSNARASNQPQHF
.,TRBV18,TRBD1,TRBJ2-1,TGTGCCAGCTCCCCGAAACAAGGGACAGGGGGCGAAGGGAATGAGCAGTTCTTC,CASSPKQGTGGEGNEQFF
.,TRBV30,.,TRBJ1-2,TGTGCCTGGAGTAGGGGCAGGGCTCCCTCTAACTATGGCTACACCTTC,CAWSRGRAPSNYGYTF
.,TRBV7-2,TRBD1,TRBJ1-1,TGTGCCAGCAGCAAACGGTCCGGGACAGGGCTGGGGTACACTGAAGCTTTCTTT,CASSKRSGTGLGYTEAFF
.,TRBV6-5,TRBD1,TRBJ1-6,TGTGCCAGCAGATGGACAGGGGCTAATTCACCCCTCCACTTT,CASRWTGANSPLHF
once,TRBV4-2,.,TRBJ1-2,TGTGCCAGCAGCCAAGATAGCCAGGGAATAAACTATGGCTACACCTTC,CASSQDSQGINYGYTF
.,TRBV11-2,.,TRBJ1-2,TGTGCCAGCAGCTTGAGCCCAGGGGATGGCTACACCTTC,CASSLSPGDGYTF
.,TRBV12-5,TRBD1,TRBJ2-5,TGTGCTAGTGGGTCCGGGACAGGAGAAGAGACCCAGTACTTC,CASGSGTGEETQYF
.,TRBV5-4,.,TRBJ2-3,TGTGCCAGCAGCTTGGGATTAGCGGCACTGACAGATACGCAGTATTTT,CASSLGLAALTDTQYF
.,TRBV15,TRBD2,TRBJ2-3,TGTGCCACCAGCAGATCCCAATCACACGGACTAGTTACTAGCACAGATACGCAGTATTTT,CATSRSQSHGLVTSTDTQYF
.,TRBV7-3,.,TRBJ2-3,TGTGCCAGCAGCTTAGGGACACCCTCCACAGATACGCAGTATTTT,CASSLGTPSTDTQYF